This TCR beta chain derives from a study of cytomegalovirus exposure and HLA in healthy donors. The CDR3 is 15 residues long. Trimming removed 6 bases from V and 5 bases from J; junction bases left unmatched: 9. CDR1 and CDR2 (germline): SEHNR, FQNEAQ (reference sequence). The PCR ran on 60 Vbeta and 13 Jbeta primers. Repertoires were generated with immunoSEQ multiplex PCR, while TCRdb's copy carries only in-frame clones and drops some. The table records 150,000 to 200,000 clones, 80% of them present only once. The sequenced material came from PBMCs. The V and J genes are TRBV7-9 and TRBJ2-5; the match to TRBD2 covers 10 bases. The clonotype originates from a man in his forties or fifties in good health and CMV-seronegative. The CDR3 DNA is TGTGCCAGCAGTTCAAGCGGGGGGGCCGGGGAGACCCAGTACTTC. Translation: CASSSSGGAGETQYF.